Listed below are T cell receptor beta chains from one sample, sequenced in a study of T cell repertoires in cytomegalovirus infection. Each CDR3 protein gets one entry after TCRdb re-called the reads with MiXCR. The repertoire holds almost 550,000 distinct CDR3 sequences, about 15% seen once, with approximately 24% in the top ten. The sample taken for sequencing was CD8+ T cells from PBMCs. These receptors were taken from a human donor in good health (CMV status not recorded). Some clones in this sample may be carry-over from other donors' samples. CDR3s include the opening cysteine and the closing phenylalanine or tryptophan. A D gene is named only where the DNA matches it firmly. The size field is filled for only some rows; it gives once, few, many or a size class.

d_call | clone_size | j_call | v_call | cdr3_aa | cdr3_nt
TRBD1 | - | TRBJ2-4 | TRBV6-6 | CASSYTRQGALGNIQYF | TGTGCCAGCAGTTACACCAGACAGGGGGCTTTAGGAAACATTCAGTACTTC
TRBD2 | many | TRBJ2-1 | TRBV13 | CASSSLGTSGRAGNEQFF | TGTGCCAGCAGCTCTCTCGGGACTAGCGGGAGGGCCGGGAATGAGCAGTTCTTC
- | - | TRBJ2-1 | TRBV27 | CASSKRSSYNEQFF | TGTGCCAGCAGTAAACGGTCCTCCTACAATGAGCAGTTCTTC
- | many | TRBJ2-7 | TRBV28 | CASSLGKVYEQYF | TGTGCCAGCAGTTTAGGGAAAGTATACGAGCAGTACTTC
TRBD2 | - | TRBJ2-1 | TRBV6-8 | CASSYQLAAPYNEQFF | TGTGCCAGCAGTTACCAACTAGCGGCACCTTACAATGAGCAGTTCTTC
TRBD1 | many | TRBJ2-7 | TRBV7-9 | CASSWIQGDEQYF | TGTGCCAGCAGCTGGATTCAGGGGGACGAGCAGTACTTC
TRBD1 | - | TRBJ1-2 | TRBV11-1 | CASSGDRPAYGYNF | TGTGCCAGCAGCGGGGACAGACCAGCCTATGGCTACAACTTC
TRBD1 | - | TRBJ1-2 | TRBV15 | CATSRDGQANYGYTF | TGTGCCACCAGCAGAGATGGACAGGCTAACTATGGCTACACCTTC
- | - | TRBJ1-2 | TRBV5-1 | CASSLEHGVDGYTF | TGCGCCAGCAGCTTGGAACACGGGGTTGATGGCTACACCTTC
TRBD1 | - | TRBJ2-1 | TRBV28 | CASSLVDRGWNEQFF | TGTGCCAGCAGTTTAGTGGACAGGGGGTGGAATGAGCAGTTCTTC